The source of this T cell receptor (beta chain) is a study of radiotherapy plus CTLA-4 blockade in lung cancer. General study points: Blood saw expansion of tumor-derived TCR clones after radiotherapy plus ipilimumab.

This clone was found once. What it binds is not known. The V and J ends lost 7 bases and 4 bases respectively, with 18 bases between them. This CDR3 has 15 residues. CDR1 and CDR2 from the germline V gene are MNHNS and SASEGT. Patients in the study, people with chemo-refractory metastatic non-small-cell lung cancer, received focal radiation plus ipilimumab CTLA-4 blockade. Sequenced by immunoSEQ multiplex PCR; TCRdb stores in-frame clones only, minus some. This sample carries tens of thousands of clones, approximately 80% of them seen once, and the ten largest clones take 2% to 2.5%. The chain couples TRBV6-1 to TRBJ2-3; D is possibly TRBD2 (5 bases). This receptor was taken from a human donor with non-small cell lung cancer whose response to radiotherapy plus ipilimumab could not be evaluated. Sequencing used peripheral blood, obtained from a patient treated with radiotherapy plus ipilimumab. Here the CDR3 DNA reads TGTGCCAGCACCCGCCCGCCTAGCAGAGCAGATACGCAGTATTTT. It translates to CASTRPPSRADTQYF.